This TCR beta chain was captured in a study of CD8+CD57+ T cells in acquired aplastic anemia. Overall study: Around 3.5 ug was the average amount of DNA from sorted CD4+ and CD8+ cells.

TCR beta VDJ combinations and CDR3 sequences were profiled from genomic DNA. TCRdb reanalysed the reads using MiXCR and keeps one entry per CDR3 protein. The data hold over 150,000 distinct CDR3 sequences, with around 60% observed a single time. Selection for sequencing was limited to patients who had shown CD8+CD57+ cell expansion by flow cytometry. Severe acquired aplastic anemia was diagnosed in all patients. Untreated patients provided the blood samples, with no therapy given before sampling. Germline-derived CDR1 and CDR2 are DFQATT and SNEGSKA (reference sequence). The ends lost 3 bases at V and 6 bases at J; junction bases unmatched: 9. The CDR3 has 14 residues. Regarding the study as a whole: Overlapping CD8+ CDR3 repertoires of patients and controls contained under 35 shared sequences.

The sample holds a few counts of this clonotype. The antigen is unknown. The rearrangement joins TRBV20-1 to TRBJ2-7; 9 bases match TRBD1. This receptor was identified in a human donor with aplastic anemia. The specimen sequenced was sorted CD4+, CD8+, or CD8+CD57+ T cells (not recorded which) from PBMCs. This chain's CDR3 is CSASRTGASSEQYF. Here the CDR3 DNA reads TGCAGTGCTAGCCGGACAGGGGCGAGTTCCGAGCAGTACTTC.